This T cell receptor beta chain was observed in a study of response to subunit inactivated influenza vaccine. Germline V CDR1 and CDR2: MDHEN, SYDVKM. Trimming stripped 2 bases from V and 3 bases from J, with 11 bases between. This CDR3 region has 15 residues. Study-wide points: Only a handful of new T cells, the authors suggested, are recruited with each seasonal influenza vaccination.

As to this clonotype: Its antigen remains unknown.

One entry per CDR3 protein results from TCRdb running MiXCR on the RT-PCR reads. The profile shows over 650,000 distinct CDR3 sequences, less than 20% of them singletons. The TCR originated in a middle-aged man who received an inactivated influenza vaccine. V gene TRBV28 combines with J gene TRBJ2-1; D uncertain. The sequences come from PBMCs from blood, collected 4 to 6 days after vaccination. The CDR3 here is CASSLGGTHYNEQFF. In DNA form, the CDR3 reads TGTGCCAGCAGTTTAGGCGGCACCCACTACAATGAGCAGTTCTTC.